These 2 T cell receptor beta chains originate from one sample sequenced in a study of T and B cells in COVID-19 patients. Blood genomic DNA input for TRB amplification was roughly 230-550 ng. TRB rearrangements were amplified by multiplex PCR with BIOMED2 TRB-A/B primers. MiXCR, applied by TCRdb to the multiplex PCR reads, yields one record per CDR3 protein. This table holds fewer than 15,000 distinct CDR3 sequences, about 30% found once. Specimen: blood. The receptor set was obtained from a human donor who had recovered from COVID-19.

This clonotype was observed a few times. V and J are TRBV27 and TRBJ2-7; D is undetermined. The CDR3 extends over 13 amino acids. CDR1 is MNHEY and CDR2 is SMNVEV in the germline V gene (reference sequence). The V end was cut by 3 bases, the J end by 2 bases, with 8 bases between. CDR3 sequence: CASSLEATYEQYF. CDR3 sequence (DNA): TGTGCCAGCAGTTTGGAAGCCACCTACGAGCAGTACTTC.

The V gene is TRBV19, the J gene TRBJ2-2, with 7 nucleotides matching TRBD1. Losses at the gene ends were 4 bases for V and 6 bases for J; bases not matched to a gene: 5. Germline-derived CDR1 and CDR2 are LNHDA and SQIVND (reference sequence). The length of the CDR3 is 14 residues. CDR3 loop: CASSTETGSGELFF. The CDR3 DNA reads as TGTGCCAGTAGTACAGAGACAGGGTCCGGGGAGCTGTTTTTT.